This T cell receptor (beta chain) was observed in a study of cytomegalovirus exposure and HLA in healthy donors. Germline CDR1 and CDR2: SGHTS and YDEGEE. With 6 bases clipped from V and 6 bases from J, the junction kept 4 bases outside the gene matches. The CDR3 is 14 residues long. General study results and limits: Highly shared variants forming one cluster were likely a sequencing artifact. Looking again later, the authors saw that most CMV-associated TCR beta chains seemed HLA-restricted.

Both 60 Vbeta primers and 13 Jbeta primers went into the PCR. Original handling: Later, an analysis found tens of millions of unique TCR beta chains, and roughly 9.9 million of these were shared. Method: immunoSEQ multiplex PCR; TCRdb's copy keeps in-frame clones and lacks some. V, J and clone size derive from that table, while D and trimming were established from the DNA sequence. The sample shows around 140,000 clones, 75% to 85% of them seen only once. Notes on this clone: Its antigen is as yet unknown.

The rearrangement joins TRBV5-8 to TRBJ1-4; 11 bases map to TRBD1. Specimen: PBMCs. The clonotype comes from a woman aged 40-49 years in good health and CMV-seropositive. CDR3 sequence reads: CASTRTGGYEKLFF. The CDR3 DNA follows: TGTGCCAGCACCCGGACAGGGGGCTATGAAAAACTGTTTTTT.